This T cell receptor beta chain is from a study of immune evolution from preneoplasia to lung adenocarcinoma (TCRdb year 2021). Study-level background: HLA loss of heterozygosity was found in under 8.5% of AIS, 15% of MIA and less than 35% of ADC lesions, and in no AAH lesions. Immune contexture across lung adenocarcinoma precursors and invasive adenocarcinoma was profiled using immune gene expression, TCR sequencing and multiplex immunofluorescence. Resected precursor lesions (AAH, AIS, MIA) and invasive adenocarcinomas were each compared against paired morphologically normal lung tissue. The sample size depended on which specimens were available, not on a prior power calculation. The immune data were combined with whole exome sequencing and methylation data from the same cohort of nodules. The overall cohort comprised 53 patients with pulmonary nodules who underwent surgical resection. The TCR sequencing data were obtained from some 50 patients. According to the study, about 99 samples went through TCR sequencing. Class I HLA alleles were inferred from exome data with POLYSOLVER, and allele-specific HLA loss was detected with LOHHLA. Beyond this particular receptor, the publication reports: Top T cell clone frequencies were highest in normal lung and appeared to decrease progressively from AAH through AIS, MIA and invasive adenocarcinoma. Findings were based on association rather than direct causation; larger cohorts with long-term follow-up and longitudinal biopsies were deemed needed. Compared with EGFR-mutant or double wild-type lesions, KRAS-mutant nodules had the highest T cell clonality. All patients were from Japan and China, so applicability to Western populations was uncertain. Normal lung showed the highest clonality, whereas later-stage lesions appeared to have higher T cell density and diversity but lower clonality.

V loses 4 bases of germline sequence and J loses 3 bases, and the interval between the two ends is 10 bases. The CDR3 goes from the cysteine to the phenylalanine over 14 residues. Only the CDR3 portion is preserved as DNA: 42 bases, with reading frame beginning at the first base. Reading the germline V gene gives CDR1 SGHTA and CDR2 FQGNSA. Comment on this clone: The target of this receptor is not known. No much larger clone is present one base from it, and per-base qualities are unavailable.

The patients had resection in Japan or China between the mid-2010s and the late 2010s. Histologic diagnosis of each case was confirmed independently by two lung cancer pathologists on H&E slides. Macro-dissection after pathologic assessment enriched premalignant or tumor cells for nucleic acid extraction. FFPE tissue was used for DNA isolation with the AllPrep DNA/RNA FFPE Kit. The immunoSEQ hsTCRbeta Kit was used to sequence TCR beta CDR3 regions from DNA. Per the source publication's procedure: TCR sequencing data were analysed with the ImmunoSEQ Analyzer. T cell clonality was calculated on productive rearrangements as 1 minus Pielou's evenness. The inverse Simpson index, applied to productive templates, was used to measure T cell diversity. T cell density was TCR beta template counts normalized to usable DNA, estimated by amplifying and sequencing housekeeping genes. TCR metrics were compared across histologic stages using two-sided Kruskal-Wallis tests. TCRdb took this table from immuneACCESS and kept in-frame rearrangements with V and J called. Such tables lack part of the clones; where checked against another copy, unresolved V genes explain under half of the gap, and the rest is unexplained. V and J calls plus clone size are reproduced from that table; the DNA served to infer D and trimming. The sample table shows about 6,500 clones, and 75% to 90% are seen once. The leading ten clones occupy approximately 3.3% of the sample.

The V gene is TRBV7-2 and the J gene is TRBJ1-5; no D gene call is confident. The sequencing sample was made of FFPE invasive lung adenocarcinoma tissue. This specimen's cell subset or site label, per the study, means: frankly invasive lung adenocarcinoma (ADC). This TCR was recovered from a person between 60 and 69 years old with lung adenocarcinoma. The base sequence is TGTGCCAGCAGCTCCAGGATTCTCAATCAGCCCCAGCATTTT. The resulting protein is CASSSRILNQPQHF.